This is a list of T cell receptor beta chains from one sample in a study of T cells in Graves' hyperthyroidism and ophthalmopathy. TCRdb fed the multiplex PCR reads into MiXCR, producing one record per CDR3 protein. Among about 400,000 distinct CDR3 sequences, around 14% were seen once, and the ten largest hold 25% to 30%. The sample comprised blood. The source of these receptors is a woman between 18 and 30 years old with Graves' hyperthyroidism that later progressed to Graves' ophthalmopathy. Each CDR3 is given with its conserved first and last residue. The D gene is left open where the match is weak. Only part of the rows carry a size: once, few, many, or a class if the clone is expanded.

>TRBV27|-|few|TRBJ2-2
CASSFSPGELFF
TGTGCCAGCAGTTTTTCCCCCGGGGAGCTGTTTTTT
>TRBV24-1|-|-|TRBJ2-1
CATSDILEEQFF
TGTGCCACCAGTGATATCCTAGAGGAGCAGTTCTTC
>TRBV20-1|TRBD2|many|TRBJ2-2
CSARGTSRHTGELFF
TGCAGTGCTAGAGGGACTAGCCGCCACACCGGGGAGCTGTTTTTT
>TRBV5-1|-|many|TRBJ1-2
CASSPEGRNYGYTF
TGCGCCAGCAGTCCCGAGGGGCGAAACTATGGCTACACCTTC
>TRBV7-9|-|many|TRBJ1-4
CASSLPQGNNEKLFF
TGTGCCAGCAGCTTACCGCAAGGGAATAATGAAAAACTGTTTTTT
>TRBV7-2|-|many|TRBJ2-2
CASSLGLNTGELFF
TGTGCCAGCAGCTTAGGACTGAACACCGGGGAGCTGTTTTTT
>TRBV25-1|-|-|TRBJ1-2
CASSESGRNYGYTF
TGTGCCAGCAGTGAATCCGGCAGAAACTATGGCTACACCTTC
>TRBV20-1|-|many|TRBJ1-5
CSARADGGGQPQHF
TGCAGTGCTAGAGCCGACGGGGGTGGTCAGCCCCAGCATTTT
>TRBV3-1|-|-|TRBJ2-7
CASSQVSEQYF
TGTGCCAGCAGCCAAGTCAGCGAGCAGTACTTC
>TRBV27|TRBD1|-|TRBJ1-2
CASSSGPSTGDYGYTF
TGTGCCAGCAGTTCCGGCCCCTCGACAGGGGACTATGGCTACACCTTC
>TRBV20-1|TRBD2|-|TRBJ2-6
CSAGGTSGSAGANVLTF
TGCAGTGCGGGAGGGACTAGCGGGAGTGCTGGGGCCAACGTCCTGACTTTC
>TRBV5-1|TRBD2|many|TRBJ2-1
CASRYGTSGSAEQFF
TGCGCCAGCAGATACGGGACTAGCGGGAGCGCTGAGCAGTTCTTC
>TRBV7-8|TRBD2|many|TRBJ2-5
CASSLLRGLAPETQYF
TGTGCCAGCAGCTTACTGAGGGGACTAGCGCCAGAGACCCAGTACTTC
>TRBV4-1|-|-|TRBJ1-5
CASSQVLFPAHSNQPQHF
TGCGCCAGCAGCCAAGTTCTCTTTCCGGCACATAGCAATCAGCCCCAGCATTTT
>TRBV20-1|TRBD2|many|TRBJ2-3
CSARDSRTSGPGDTQYF
TGCAGTGCTAGAGATAGTAGGACTAGCGGACCGGGGGATACGCAGTATTTT
>TRBV28|-|many|TRBJ1-1
CASSFSPYGLGVTEAFF
TGTGCCAGCAGTTTTTCGCCTTATGGCCTCGGGGTCACTGAAGCTTTCTTT
>TRBV20-1|-|many|TRBJ1-4
CSVPDSSREKLFF
TGCAGTGTCCCGGACAGTAGCCGAGAAAAACTGTTTTTT
>TRBV2|-|many|TRBJ2-2
CASSSPTGELFF
TGTGCCAGCAGTTCCCCAACCGGGGAGCTGTTTTTT
>TRBV27|-|many|TRBJ2-3
CASSLVGITDTQYF
TGTGCCAGCAGTTTAGTCGGGATCACAGATACGCAGTATTTT
>TRBV19|TRBD2|many|TRBJ2-5
CASSIEGLAGVETQYF
TGTGCCAGTAGTATAGAGGGACTAGCGGGAGTGGAGACCCAGTACTTC
>TRBV20-1|-|-|TRBJ2-4
CSVQGKAKNIQYF
TGCAGTGTTCAGGGGAAGGCCAAAAACATTCAGTACTTC
>TRBV5-5|-|many|TRBJ2-5
CASSLGTALYQETQYF
TGTGCCAGCAGCTTGGGTACAGCGCTGTACCAAGAGACCCAGTACTTC
>TRBV24-1|-|-|TRBJ1-5
CATSDSGTPGQPQHF
TGTGCCACCAGTGATTCCGGGACACCCGGTCAGCCCCAGCATTTT
>TRBV7-9|TRBD1|-|TRBJ2-7
CASSFPGKGGHEQYF
TGTGCCAGCAGCTTTCCCGGGAAAGGGGGCCACGAGCAGTACTTC
>TRBV7-9|-|many|TRBJ2-7
CASSLAGGDEQYF
TGTGCCAGCAGCTTAGCCGGAGGGGACGAGCAGTACTTC
>TRBV9|TRBD2|few|TRBJ2-2
CASSGLLAGDGELFF
TGTGCCAGCAGCGGACTACTAGCGGGAGATGGGGAGCTGTTTTTT
>TRBV4-2|-|-|TRBJ1-1
CASSRTRGKGSEAFF
TGTGCCAGCAGCCGAACCAGGGGTAAGGGCTCTGAAGCTTTCTTT
>TRBV4-2|TRBD2|many|TRBJ2-1
CASSQVGTSGKVDEQFF
TGTGCCAGCAGCCAAGTCGGGACTAGCGGGAAGGTCGATGAGCAGTTCTTC
>TRBV6-2/TRBV6-3|TRBD1|-|TRBJ2-7
CASRKDRGQFYEQYF
TGTGCCAGCAGAAAAGACAGGGGGCAATTCTACGAGCAGTACTTC
>TRBV29-1|-|few|TRBJ2-1
CSVEGKAQRFNEQFF
TGCAGCGTCGAGGGCAAAGCCCAAAGGTTCAATGAGCAGTTCTTC
>TRBV4-1|TRBD1|few|TRBJ1-5
CASSQDPTGRNSNQPQHF
TGCGCCAGCAGCCAAGACCCGACAGGGAGGAATAGCAATCAGCCCCAGCATTTT
>TRBV13|-|many|TRBJ2-1
CASSPPTHSYNEQFF
TGTGCCAGCAGCCCCCCGACTCACTCCTACAATGAGCAGTTCTTC
>TRBV20-1|-|-|TRBJ2-1
CSASYRKVLDEQFF
TGCAGTGCTAGTTATCGGAAGGTACTCGATGAGCAGTTCTTC
>TRBV28|-|many|TRBJ1-1
CASSPTGANTEAFF
TGTGCCAGCAGTCCGACAGGAGCGAACACTGAAGCTTTCTTT
>TRBV20-1|TRBD2|few|TRBJ2-5
CSAIRLAGFQETQYF
TGCAGTGCCATCAGACTAGCGGGATTTCAAGAGACCCAGTACTTC
>TRBV7-8|-|many|TRBJ2-7
CASSLAGGDYEQYF
TGTGCCAGCAGCTTAGCGGGGGGTGACTACGAGCAGTACTTC
>TRBV10-3|TRBD2|many|TRBJ2-7
CAIRGSGGSYEQYF
TGTGCCATCCGGGGTAGCGGGGGGTCCTACGAGCAGTACTTC
>TRBV7-9|TRBD1|-|TRBJ2-3
CASSPRDSQADTQYF
TGTGCCAGCAGCCCCCGGGACAGCCAAGCAGATACGCAGTATTTT
>TRBV28|TRBD1|many|TRBJ2-7
CASSSPGQETYEQYF
TGTGCCAGCAGTTCCCCGGGACAGGAGACCTACGAGCAGTACTTC
>TRBV14|TRBD1|few|TRBJ2-7
CASSQVVTGDYYEQYF
TGTGCCAGCAGCCAAGTGGTTACAGGGGATTACTACGAGCAGTACTTC
>TRBV10-3|-|many|TRBJ1-6
CASDSGTENSPLHF
TGTGCCAGCGACTCCGGGACGGAGAATTCACCCCTCCACTTT
>TRBV18|TRBD1|many|TRBJ2-7
CASSVRDRGHEQYF
TGTGCCAGCTCAGTCCGGGACAGGGGCCACGAGCAGTACTTC
>TRBV9|-|few|TRBJ2-7
CASSSSSGSGAYEQYF
TGTGCCAGCAGCTCCTCCAGCGGGTCGGGGGCCTACGAGCAGTACTTC
>TRBV5-6|-|few|TRBJ2-7
CASSLTPVSLVSYEQYF
TGTGCCAGCAGCTTGACTCCCGTGTCACTAGTCTCCTACGAGCAGTACTTC
>TRBV5-8|-|many|TRBJ1-1
CASSLDSMSTEAFF
TGTGCCAGCAGCTTGGACAGCATGAGCACTGAAGCTTTCTTT
>TRBV20-1|TRBD1|many|TRBJ1-2
CSASPGGRDGYTF
TGCAGTGCCTCCCCAGGGGGCAGAGATGGCTACACCTTC
>TRBV18|-|many|TRBJ1-5
CASSRDPAGQPQHF
TGTGCCAGCTCACGGGACCCGGCGGGTCAGCCCCAGCATTTT
>TRBV4-1|-|many|TRBJ1-2
CASSQVGSSDGYTF
TGCGCCAGCAGCCAAGTCGGCAGCTCGGATGGCTACACCTTC